This TCR beta chain was recovered during a study of T cells in Graves' hyperthyroidism and ophthalmopathy. This clonotype has ten or more counts. TCR beta CDR3 region amplification was performed from RNA transcripts. First-round RT-PCR targeting the TCR CDR3 was performed with the HTBI primer set. TCRdb passed the multiplex PCR reads through MiXCR, listing each CDR3 protein once. The sample comprises about 500,000 distinct CDR3 sequences, roughly 15% of which are singletons, and about 29% rests with the top ten. Patients were excluded for uncontrolled infection, other autoimmune disease, pregnancy or lactation. Isolation of PBMCs was performed on around 10 ml fresh peripheral blood. CDR3 length equals 15 residues. V dropped 5 bases and J dropped 1; count of bases not matched to a gene: 6. Per germline, CDR1 SGHAT and CDR2 FQNNGV.

Source material: blood. This TCR derives from a woman in her twenties or thirties with Graves' ophthalmopathy. J is TRBJ2-3 and V is TRBV11-2; 7 bases match TRBD2. In DNA form, the CDR3 reads TGTGCCAGCAGCCCGCGGGGAGGGGGCACAGATACGCAGTATTTT. It encodes CASSPRGGGTDTQYF.